These T cell receptor beta chains were read from a single sample in a study of PD-1 blockade in classical Hodgkin lymphoma. TCRdb's table, derived via immunoSEQ multiplex PCR, lists solely in-frame clones and lacks some. The table has roughly 70,000 clones, over 90% seen once. Sequencing was performed on peripheral blood mononuclear cells (PBMCs). The receptors shown here come from a human donor with classical Hodgkin lymphoma. The CDR3 runs from the conserved cysteine through the conserved F or W. Each record gives: J gene, D gene, V gene, CDR3 protein. A D gene is named only where the DNA matches it firmly.

>TRBJ1-4|TRBD1|TRBV19
CASSLGQGNEKLFF
>TRBJ1-1|.|TRBV6-5
CASWETLNTEAFF
>TRBJ2-2|TRBD2|TRBV4-2
CASSQESGGGSGELFF
>TRBJ1-1|TRBD1|TRBV28
CASSSRRDRGPLADTEAFF
>TRBJ2-5|TRBD1|TRBV9
CASSAGTGGQETQYF
>TRBJ1-2|.|TRBV7-2
CASSLIEGLWGYTF
>TRBJ1-5|.|TRBV11-2
CASSPDTTAQHF
>TRBJ1-1|.|TRBV7-9
CASSLQGGSTEAFF
>TRBJ1-2|.|TRBV7-8
CTSSLVSTGGGDGYTF
>TRBJ1-3|TRBD1|TRBV5-4
CASSADRGLSGNTIYF
>TRBJ2-7|.|TRBV11-3
CASSLDSGNEQYF
>TRBJ1-6|.|TRBV9
CASSDRGDGYSPLHF
>TRBJ2-7|TRBD2|TRBV6-6
CASKLGGEVHEQYF
>TRBJ2-6|.|TRBV5-5
CASSLVGSSGANVLTF
>TRBJ2-6|.|TRBV4-3
CASSQDSSISGANVLTF
>TRBJ1-2|.|TRBV12-5
CASGLMGPANGYTF
>TRBJ1-4|TRBD1|TRBV27
CASSPRSTGSTLKLFF
>TRBJ1-3|.|TRBV9
CASSVGPGGNTIYF
>TRBJ2-1|.|TRBV19
CASSERVEQFF
>TRBJ1-2|.|TRBV28
CASSLSGAEGGYTF
>TRBJ1-5|.|TRBV30
CAWSVGAGPLLGQPQHF
>TRBJ2-2|.|TRBV28
CASSLGYGPGDAGELFF
>TRBJ1-3|.|TRBV5-1
CASSPAPDSGNTIYF
>TRBJ1-1|TRBD1|TRBV5-1
CASSLRQGVMNTEAFF
>TRBJ1-2|.|TRBV7-2
CASSSRIPDTF
>TRBJ1-4|TRBD1|TRBV2
CASIQGGTNEKLFF
>TRBJ1-5|TRBD1|TRBV27
CASSPTGPYQPQHF
>TRBJ2-1|.|TRBV30
CALIDRAGGEQFF
>TRBJ2-5|TRBD2|TRBV5-4
CASSPGVAGGIETQYF
>TRBJ2-1|TRBD2|TRBV6-6
CASFYSGTMMTYEQFF
>TRBJ2-7|.|TRBV27
CASSFGVAYEQYF
>TRBJ2-7|.|TRBV29-1
CSTGAVGGREQYF
>TRBJ2-1|.|TRBV5-1
CASSLGQHNEQFF
>TRBJ1-4|TRBD1|TRBV6-6
CASSPLDRGDEKLFF
>TRBJ1-3|.|TRBV7-2
CASSLAPGDSGNTIYF
>TRBJ1-2|.|TRBV5-1
CASSLADGRANSNYGYTF
>TRBJ1-2|.|TRBV27
CASSTINGSSYGYTF
>TRBJ1-2|.|TRBV9
CASTPRTGANYGYTF
>TRBJ1-2|TRBD1|TRBV6-5
CASSPGGDTYGYTF
>TRBJ1-2|.|TRBV27
CASRRTGYYGYTF
>TRBJ1-1|.|TRBV29-1
CSAWTARGTEAFF
>TRBJ1-5|.|TRBV7-2
CASSLDSTGQPQHF
>TRBJ2-1|TRBD1|TRBV11-2
CASNSGTGWYNEQFF
>TRBJ1-6|.|TRBV18
CASSPDGGGSPLHF
>TRBJ1-2|.|TRBV27
CASRPNLGPYAYTF
>TRBJ1-5|.|TRBV19
CASPGAQPQHF
>TRBJ1-1|.|TRBV5-1
CASSLAGGSTEAFF
>TRBJ1-2|.|TRBV27
CASSLNLGDGYTF
>TRBJ2-2|TRBD1|TRBV7-2
CASRTDRGRTAGELFF
>TRBJ2-7|.|TRBV7-9
CASSFKPYEQYF
>TRBJ2-7|TRBD2|TRBV7-2
CASGELLAGVDEQYF
>TRBJ2-3|.|TRBV6-1
CASGGDTQYF
>TRBJ1-2|.|TRBV7-9
CASSPTVEWNYGYTF
>TRBJ1-1|.|TRBV7-9
CASSRPTEWGGRGTEAFF
>TRBJ2-3|TRBD2|TRBV27
CASSSFPSGRPDTQYF
>TRBJ2-7|TRBD1|TRBV7-9
CASSEQQGAGRYF